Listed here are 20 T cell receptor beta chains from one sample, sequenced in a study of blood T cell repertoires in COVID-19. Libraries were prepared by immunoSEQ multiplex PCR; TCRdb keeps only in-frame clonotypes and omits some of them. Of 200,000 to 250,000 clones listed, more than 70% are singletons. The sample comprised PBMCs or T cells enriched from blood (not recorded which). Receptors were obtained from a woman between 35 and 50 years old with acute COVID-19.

The CDR3 nucleotides read TGTGCCAGCAGCTCCTCGACAGGGGCTTACACAGATACGCAGTATTTT. Translating it yields CASSSSTGAYTDTQYF. The chain combines TRBV7-2 with TRBJ2-3; TRBD1 matches at 8 bases. This CDR3 spans 16 amino acids. Germline V CDR1 and CDR2: SGHTA, FQGNSA. Losses at the gene ends were 4 bases for V and 2 bases for J; bases not matched to a gene: 8. The variable domain in full, with the rest retrieved from reference TRBV7-2 and TRBJ2-3, is GAGVSQSPSNKVTEKGKDVELRCDPISGHTALYWYRQSLGQGLEFLIYFQGNSAPDKSGLPSDRFSAERTGGSVSTLTIQRTQQEDSAVYLCASSSSTGAYTDTQYFGPGTRLTVL.

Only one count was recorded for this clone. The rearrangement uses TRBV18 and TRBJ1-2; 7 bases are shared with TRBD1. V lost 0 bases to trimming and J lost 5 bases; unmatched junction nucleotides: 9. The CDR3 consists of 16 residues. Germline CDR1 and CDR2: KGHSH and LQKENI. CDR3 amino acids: CASSPPAQGRGYGYTF. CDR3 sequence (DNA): TGTGCCAGCTCACCACCGGCACAGGGGCGAGGGTATGGCTACACCTTC.

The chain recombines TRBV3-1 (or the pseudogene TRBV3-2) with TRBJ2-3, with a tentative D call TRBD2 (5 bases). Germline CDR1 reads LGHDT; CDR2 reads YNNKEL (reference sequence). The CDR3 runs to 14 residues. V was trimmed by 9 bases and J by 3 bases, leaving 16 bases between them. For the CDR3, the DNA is TGTGCCAGAAACTTTGAGGGTGCGACAGATACGCAGTATTTT. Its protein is CARNFEGATDTQYF.

The CDR3 sequence is CASSLLTLNSPLHF. CDR3 DNA: TGTGCCAGCAGCTTATTGACACTCAATTCACCCCTCCACTTT. This chain links TRBV7-9 with TRBJ1-6; no clear D gene. Germline V gene data show CDR1 as SEHNR and CDR2 as FQNEAQ (reference sequence). The V end lost 2 bases, the J end lost 7 bases, and 9 bases lay between the germline ends. The CDR3 is 14 amino acids.

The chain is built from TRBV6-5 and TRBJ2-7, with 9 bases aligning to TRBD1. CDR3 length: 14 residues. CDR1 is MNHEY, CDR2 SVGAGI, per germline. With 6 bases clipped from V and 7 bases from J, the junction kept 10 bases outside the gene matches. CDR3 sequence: CASSRGQGAGEQYF. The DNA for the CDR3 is TGTGCCAGCAGCCGGGGACAGGGAGCGGGAGAGCAGTACTTC.

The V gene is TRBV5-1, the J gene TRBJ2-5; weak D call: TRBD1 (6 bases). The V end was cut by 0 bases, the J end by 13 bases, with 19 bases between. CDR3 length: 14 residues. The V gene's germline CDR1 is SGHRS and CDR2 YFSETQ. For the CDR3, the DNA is TGCGCCAGCAGCTTGGCAGGACAGTCCGGTGCGGGGTACTTC. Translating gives CASSLAGQSGAGYF.

In DNA, the CDR3 is TGCAGCGTTGAGGTTAGCGGGAACGCTAGGCAGTTCTTC. The encoded protein is CSVEVSGNARQFF. J is TRBJ2-1 and V is TRBV29-1; 8 bases are shared with TRBD2. The V segment lost 3 bases and the J segment 12 bases; nucleotides outside the gene matches: 10. The V gene's germline CDR1 is SQVTM and CDR2 ANQGSEA. The CDR3 loop spans 13 amino acids.

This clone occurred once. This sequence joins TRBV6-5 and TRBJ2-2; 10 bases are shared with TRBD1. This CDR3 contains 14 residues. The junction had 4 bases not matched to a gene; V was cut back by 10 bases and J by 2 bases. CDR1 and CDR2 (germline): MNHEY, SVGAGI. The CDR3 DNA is TGTGCCATTGACAGGGGGCGAAACACCGGGGAGCTGTTTTTT. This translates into CAIDRGRNTGELFF.

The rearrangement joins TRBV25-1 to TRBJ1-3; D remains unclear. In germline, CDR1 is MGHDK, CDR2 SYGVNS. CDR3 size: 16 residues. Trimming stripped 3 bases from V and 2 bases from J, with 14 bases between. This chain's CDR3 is CASSEIPGLPGNTIYF. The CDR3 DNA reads TGTGCCAGCAGTGAGATCCCAGGCCTCCCTGGAAACACCATATATTTT.

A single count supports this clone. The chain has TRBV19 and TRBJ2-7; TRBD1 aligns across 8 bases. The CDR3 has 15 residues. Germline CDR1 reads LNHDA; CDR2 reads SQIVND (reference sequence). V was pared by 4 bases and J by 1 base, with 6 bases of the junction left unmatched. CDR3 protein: CASSTAGTGSYEQYF. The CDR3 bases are TGTGCCAGTAGTACGGCCGGGACAGGTTCCTACGAGCAGTACTTC. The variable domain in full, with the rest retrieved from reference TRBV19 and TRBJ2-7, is DGGITQSPKYLFRKEGQNVTLSCEQNLNHDAMYWYRQDPGQGLRLIYYSQIVNDFQKGDIAEGYSVSREKKESFPLTVTSAQKNPTAFYLCASSTAGTGSYEQYFGPGTRLTVT.

The CDR3 DNA reads TGCAGTGCTAGTTCCGCCCCGGACACTGAAGCTTTCTTT. This codes for CSASSAPDTEAFF. The chain employs TRBV20-1 and TRBJ1-1; D uncertain. V lost 3 bases, J lost 3 bases, and 11 bases lay in between. Germline loops: CDR1 DFQATT, CDR2 SNEGSKA (reference sequence). The CDR3 runs 13 residues.

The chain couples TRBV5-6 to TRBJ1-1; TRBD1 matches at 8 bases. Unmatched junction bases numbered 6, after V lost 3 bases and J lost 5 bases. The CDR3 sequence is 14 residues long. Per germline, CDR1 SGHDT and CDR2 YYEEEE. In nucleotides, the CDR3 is TGTGCCAGCAGCTCGCCAGGGGGCGTTACTGAAGCTTTCTTT. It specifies CASSSPGGVTEAFF.

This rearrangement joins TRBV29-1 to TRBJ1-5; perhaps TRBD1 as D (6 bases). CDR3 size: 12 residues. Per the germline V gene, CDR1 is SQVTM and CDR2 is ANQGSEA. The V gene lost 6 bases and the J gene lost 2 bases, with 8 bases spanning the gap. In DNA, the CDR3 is TGCAGCGTACAGGGAGGCAATCAGCCCCAGCATTTT. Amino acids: CSVQGGNQPQHF.

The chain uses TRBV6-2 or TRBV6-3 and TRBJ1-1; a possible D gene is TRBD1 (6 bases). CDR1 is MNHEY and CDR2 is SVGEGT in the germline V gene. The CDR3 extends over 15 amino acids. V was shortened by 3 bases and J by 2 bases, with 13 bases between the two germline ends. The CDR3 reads CASSYQDRINTEAFF. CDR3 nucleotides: TGTGCCAGCAGTTATCAGGACAGAATCAACACTGAAGCTTTCTTT.

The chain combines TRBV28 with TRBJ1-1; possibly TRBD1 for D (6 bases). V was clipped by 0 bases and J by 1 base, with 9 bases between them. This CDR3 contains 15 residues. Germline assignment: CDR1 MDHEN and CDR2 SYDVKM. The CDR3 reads CASSLWGARNTEAFF. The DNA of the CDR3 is TGTGCCAGCAGTTTATGGGGGGCCCGGAACACTGAAGCTTTCTTT.

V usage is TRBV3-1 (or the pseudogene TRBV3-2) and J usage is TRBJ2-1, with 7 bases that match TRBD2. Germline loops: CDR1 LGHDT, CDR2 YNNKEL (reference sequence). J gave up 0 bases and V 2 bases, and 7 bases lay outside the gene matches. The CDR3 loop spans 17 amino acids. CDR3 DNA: TGTGCCAGCAGCCAACTGCTAGCGGTAAGCTCCTACAATGAGCAGTTCTTC. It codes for CASSQLLAVSSYNEQFF.

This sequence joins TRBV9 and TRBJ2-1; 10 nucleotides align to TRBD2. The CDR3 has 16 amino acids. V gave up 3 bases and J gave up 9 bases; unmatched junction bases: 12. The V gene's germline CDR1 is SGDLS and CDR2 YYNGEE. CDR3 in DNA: TGTGCCAGCAGCGAGACTCTAGCGGGAGTAGGGCCTGAGCAGTTCTTC. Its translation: CASSETLAGVGPEQFF.

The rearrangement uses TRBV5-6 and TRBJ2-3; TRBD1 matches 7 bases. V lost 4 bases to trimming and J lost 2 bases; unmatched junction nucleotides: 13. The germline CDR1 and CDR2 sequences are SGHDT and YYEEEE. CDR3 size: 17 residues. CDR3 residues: CASSQFVDRTNTDTQYF. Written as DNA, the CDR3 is TGTGCCAGCAGCCAGTTTGTGGACAGGACCAACACAGATACGCAGTATTTT.

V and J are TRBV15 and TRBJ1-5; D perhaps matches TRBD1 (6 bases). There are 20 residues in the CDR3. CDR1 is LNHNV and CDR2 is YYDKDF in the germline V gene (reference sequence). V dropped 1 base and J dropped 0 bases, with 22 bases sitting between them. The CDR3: CATSRGMGGQGRTSNQPQHF. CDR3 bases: TGTGCCACCAGCAGAGGCATGGGTGGTCAGGGGCGAACTAGCAATCAGCCCCAGCATTTT. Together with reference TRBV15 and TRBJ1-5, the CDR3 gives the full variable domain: DAMVIQNPRYQVTQFGKPVTLSCSQTLNHNVMYWYQQKSSQAPKLLFHYYDKDFNNEADTPDNFQSRRPNTSFCFLDIRSPGLGDTAMYLCATSRGMGGQGRTSNQPQHFGDGTRLSIL.

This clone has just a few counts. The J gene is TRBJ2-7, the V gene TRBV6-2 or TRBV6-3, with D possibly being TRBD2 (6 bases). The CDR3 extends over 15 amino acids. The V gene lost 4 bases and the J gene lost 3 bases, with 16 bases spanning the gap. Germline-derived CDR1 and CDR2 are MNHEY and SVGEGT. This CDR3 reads CASSSHGTRDYEQYF. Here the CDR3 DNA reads TGTGCCAGCAGTTCACACGGGACTCGAGACTACGAGCAGTACTTC.